This T cell receptor beta chain was sequenced during a study of OX40 agonist ivuxolimab in advanced cancers. Study results and limitations: Antigen specificity remained undetermined for the expanded peripheral T cells.

The trim removed 8 bases at V and 0 bases at J, leaving 12 bases unmatched. Germline assignment: CDR1 LNHDA and CDR2 SQIVND (reference sequence). CDR3 length equals 17 residues. The data were produced by immunoSEQ multiplex PCR, yet TCRdb's version contains in-frame clones alone and is incomplete. The table shows some 64,000 clones, with 84% occurring only once. In its sample, this clone was seen once. What it recognizes is unknown. The source was CD4+ or CD8+ T cells sorted from blood, collected in a trial of the OX40 agonist ivuxolimab. The rearrangement joins TRBV19 to TRBJ1-2; 10 bases fit TRBD1. The receptor comes from an adult with an advanced solid tumor such as melanoma, head and neck, liver or kidney cancer. The CDR3 DNA reads as TGTGCCAGTCGCGATTTGGGACAGGGGCTATCTAACTATGGCTACACCTTC. It codes for CASRDLGQGLSNYGYTF. Combining the CDR3 with reference TRBV19 and TRBJ1-2 gives the whole variable domain DGGITQSPKYLFRKEGQNVTLSCEQNLNHDAMYWYRQDPGQGLRLIYYSQIVNDFQKGDIAEGYSVSREKKESFPLTVTSAQKNPTAFYLCASRDLGQGLSNYGYTFGSGTRLTVV.